This entry lists 20 T cell receptor beta chains sequenced from one sample in a study of blood T cell repertoires in COVID-19 (dated by TCRdb to 2020 to 2021). Libraries were built with the immunoSEQ multiplex PCR assay. The clones in this table, taken by TCRdb from immuneACCESS, are in-frame only. Not every clone is retained; where verified, under half of the shortfall comes from an unresolved V gene, and the cause of the rest is unknown. The sample table holds about 52,000 clones, of which about four fifths were seen once. Roughly 29% of the sample comes from the top ten. The sample taken for sequencing was peripheral blood. These receptors all stem from a woman of 80 years or more with COVID-19, enrolled during active disease.

The chain is built from TRBV10-1 and TRBJ2-3; TRBD2 is a possible D gene (5 bases). This CDR3 is built from 8 residues. The ends were cut back, 8 bases at V and 11 bases at J, with 5 bases in the middle. The germline CDR1 and CDR2 sequences are WNHNN and SYGVQD (reference sequence). The CDR3 DNA follows: TGCGCCAGCCGGGGGCAGTATTTT. Translating gives CASRGQYF.

This rearrangement joins TRBV11-2 to TRBJ1-1, with 7 bases lining up with TRBD1. CDR3 length equals 13 residues. The germline gives CDR1 SGHAT, CDR2 FQNNGV. The V segment lost 4 bases and the J segment 5 bases; nucleotides outside the gene matches: 4. The CDR3 is CASSSTGVTEAFF. Written as DNA, the CDR3 is TGTGCCAGCAGCTCCACAGGGGTTACTGAAGCTTTCTTT. Based on the CDR3 plus reference TRBV11-2 and TRBJ1-1, the full variable domain is EAGVAQSPRYKIIEKRQSVAFWCNPISGHATLYWYQQILGQGPKLLIQFQNNGVVDDSQLPKDRFSAERLKGVDSTLKIQPAKLEDSAVYLCASSSTGVTEAFFGQGTRLTVV.

V and J are TRBV24-1 and TRBJ2-5; TRBD1 is a possible D gene (6 bases). The CDR3 covers 15 residues. Trimming removed 5 bases at V and 4 bases at J, with 16 bases between. The germline V gene encodes CDR1 KGHDR and CDR2 SFDVKD. CDR3 region: CATSAQETGRETQYF. The CDR3 DNA reads TGTGCCACCAGTGCGCAGGAAACAGGGAGAGAGACCCAGTACTTC.

This clone was seen more than once but under ten times. The V gene is TRBV30, the J gene TRBJ1-5, with D perhaps matching TRBD1 (5 bases). Trimming shortened V by 2 bases and J by 2 bases, and 13 bases separated the two germline ends. The germline V gene encodes CDR1 GTSNPN and CDR2 SVGIG (reference sequence). The CDR3 spans 15 residues. The CDR3 DNA is TGTGCCTGGAGTACGGGGGAAAGGGGCAATCAGCCCCAGCATTTT. Translation: CAWSTGERGNQPQHF.

The chain is built from TRBV10-3 and TRBJ1-1, with TRBD1 matching over 8 bases. The germline V gene encodes CDR1 ENHRY and CDR2 SYGVKD. This CDR3 contains 18 residues. With V trimmed by 2 bases and J by 1 base, 12 bases remained unmatched. In DNA form, the CDR3 reads TGTGCCATCAGTGAGCCCGCAGGGGGCGAAGGTCGGAACACTGAAGCTTTCTTT. This codes for CAISEPAGGEGRNTEAFF.

The chain employs TRBV30 and TRBJ2-2; D unresolved. Looked up from germline, CDR1 is GTSNPN and CDR2 is SVGIG (reference sequence). The CDR3 spans 15 residues. Deletions cut 0 bases from V and 5 bases from J, with 13 bases between. The CDR3 region is CAWSVLQAWTGELFF. The CDR3 DNA is TGTGCCTGGAGTGTACTGCAGGCCTGGACCGGGGAGCTGTTTTTT.

The chain uses TRBV7-2 and TRBJ2-7; 7 bases fit TRBD2. J gave up 7 bases and V 2 bases, and 14 bases lay outside the gene matches. The CDR3 contains 16 residues. Germline loops: CDR1 SGHTA, CDR2 FQGNSA. DNA for the CDR3: TGTGCCAGCAGCTTACTTCTACTAGCGTCTCCCCTGGAGCAGTACTTC. It translates to CASSLLLLASPLEQYF.

In its sample, this clone was seen a few times. This chain joins TRBV4-1 and TRBJ2-3; D perhaps matches TRBD1 (5 bases). Trimming took 1 base from V and 6 from J, leaving 14 bases between them. Germline loops: CDR1 MGHRA, CDR2 YSYEKL. The CDR3 has 15 amino acids. The CDR3 nucleotides read TGCGCCAGCAGCCAAGGGCAGCAGGGTCGTGATACGCAGTATTTT. Translation: CASSQGQQGRDTQYF.

The chain recombines TRBV19 with TRBJ1-1, with 7 nucleotides matching TRBD1. Germline V lookup: CDR1 LNHDA, CDR2 SQIVND (reference sequence). The V gene end was trimmed by 7 bases and the J gene end by 5 bases; junction bases not matched to a gene: 13. The CDR3 is 15 amino acids. CDR3 DNA: TGTGCCAGTACCGCTCTGGTGTCAGGGGGAACTGAAGCTTTCTTT. Translated: CASTALVSGGTEAFF.

The V call is TRBV10-2, the J call TRBJ2-6, with 7 nucleotides matching TRBD1. This CDR3 contains 16 residues. Germline trimming cut 3 bases from V and 1 base from J; bases unmatched to any gene: 3. In germline, CDR1 is WSHSY, CDR2 SAAADI. As DNA, the CDR3 is TGCGCCAGCAGTGACAGGGGGTTTTCTGGGGCCAACGTCCTGACTTTC. It specifies CASSDRGFSGANVLTF.

This chain joins TRBV27 and TRBJ1-1; unclear D gene. Trimming removed 3 bases from V and 1 base from J, with 6 bases in between. Germline CDR1 reads MNHEY; CDR2 reads SMNVEV (reference sequence). This CDR3 comprises 13 residues. CDR3 residues: CASSLGRNTEAFF. CDR3 nucleotide sequence: TGTGCCAGCAGTTTGGGCAGGAACACTGAAGCTTTCTTT.

The chain joins TRBV21-1 to TRBJ2-1; the tabulated D call, TRBD2, remains unverified against the DNA. TRBV21-1 is termed a pseudogene. This CDR3 comprises 11 residues. For the CDR3, the DNA is TGTGCCAGCGGCAGTCTCAATGAGCAGTTCTTC. Residues: CASGSLNEQFF.

CDR3 residues: CASSQRRDEQFF. In DNA form, the CDR3 reads TGTGCCAGCAGCCAACGTCGGGATGAGCAGTTCTTC. V gene TRBV7-6 combines with J gene TRBJ2-1, with no clear D. With 5 bases removed from V and 8 bases from J, the gap between germline ends came to 10 bases. CDR1 is SGHVS, CDR2 FNYEAQ, per germline. The CDR3 covers 12 residues.

The J gene is TRBJ2-7, the V gene TRBV14; maybe TRBD2 (5 bases). The germline V and J ends were trimmed by 4 bases and 1 base, with 11 bases remaining between them. CDR1 is SGHDN, CDR2 FVKESK, per germline. This CDR3 comprises 14 residues. The CDR3 reads CASSLFRDSYEQYF. CDR3 DNA: TGTGCCAGCAGCCTATTCCGGGATTCCTACGAGCAGTACTTC.

This clone has ten or more counts. The chain couples TRBV18 to TRBJ1-1; D might be TRBD1 (5 bases). The germline CDR1 and CDR2 sequences are KGHSH and LQKENI. The V end lost 3 bases, the J end lost 0 bases, and 5 bases lay between the germline ends. The length of the CDR3 is 13 residues. The CDR3 sequence: CASSPTVNTEAFF. For the CDR3, the DNA is TGTGCCAGCTCACCGACAGTGAACACTGAAGCTTTCTTT.

The rearrangement joins TRBV2 to TRBJ2-3; D is unresolved. Germline lookup yields CDR1 SNHLY and CDR2 FYNNEI. The CDR3 consists of 14 residues. V gave up 4 bases and J gave up 2 bases, with 10 bases separating them. CDR3 amino acids: CASSANYITDTQYF. The CDR3 coding sequence is TGTGCCAGCAGTGCCAACTATATCACAGATACGCAGTATTTT.

The chain links TRBV11-2 to TRBJ2-3, with 13 nucleotides matching TRBD2. V lost 4 bases and J lost 7; bases outside the gene matches: 8. This CDR3 contains 16 residues. The germline V gene encodes CDR1 SGHAT and CDR2 FQNNGV. The CDR3 protein is CASSSQLAGGPNTQYF. In nucleotides, the CDR3 is TGTGCCAGCAGCTCGCAACTAGCGGGAGGGCCGAATACGCAGTATTTT.

The V call is TRBV19, the J call TRBJ2-7, with 15 bases identical to TRBD2. CDR3 length: 18 amino acids. Germline trimming cut 5 bases from V and 3 bases from J; bases unmatched to any gene: 11. Germline CDR1 is LNHDA and CDR2 is SQIVND (reference sequence). The CDR3: CASSSSRTSGRGLYEQYF. The DNA for the CDR3 is TGTGCCAGTAGTTCGAGTCGGACTAGCGGGAGGGGTCTCTACGAGCAGTACTTC.

J is TRBJ1-4 and V is TRBV19, with D perhaps matching TRBD1 (5 bases). This CDR3 is built from 14 residues. Germline CDR1 LNHDA, CDR2 SQIVND (reference sequence). The V end was cut by 4 bases, the J end by 7 bases, with 13 bases between. In nucleotides, the CDR3 is TGTGCCAGTAGTAACCGGGAGAGGGGTGAAAAACTGTTTTTT. Translating it yields CASSNRERGEKLFF. The variable domain in full, with the rest retrieved from reference TRBV19 and TRBJ1-4, is DGGITQSPKYLFRKEGQNVTLSCEQNLNHDAMYWYRQDPGQGLRLIYYSQIVNDFQKGDIAEGYSVSREKKESFPLTVTSAQKNPTAFYLCASSNRERGEKLFFGSGTQLSVL.

The V and J genes are TRBV19 and TRBJ2-3; a possible D gene is TRBD2 (5 bases). Germline-derived CDR1 and CDR2 are LNHDA and SQIVND (reference sequence). CDR3 length: 16 amino acids. The V and J ends lost 5 bases and 0 bases respectively, with 15 bases between them. CDR3 nucleotide sequence: TGTGCCAGTAGTGCCCCTCATCCGGGAAGCACAGATACGCAGTATTTT. It is translated as CASSAPHPGSTDTQYF.